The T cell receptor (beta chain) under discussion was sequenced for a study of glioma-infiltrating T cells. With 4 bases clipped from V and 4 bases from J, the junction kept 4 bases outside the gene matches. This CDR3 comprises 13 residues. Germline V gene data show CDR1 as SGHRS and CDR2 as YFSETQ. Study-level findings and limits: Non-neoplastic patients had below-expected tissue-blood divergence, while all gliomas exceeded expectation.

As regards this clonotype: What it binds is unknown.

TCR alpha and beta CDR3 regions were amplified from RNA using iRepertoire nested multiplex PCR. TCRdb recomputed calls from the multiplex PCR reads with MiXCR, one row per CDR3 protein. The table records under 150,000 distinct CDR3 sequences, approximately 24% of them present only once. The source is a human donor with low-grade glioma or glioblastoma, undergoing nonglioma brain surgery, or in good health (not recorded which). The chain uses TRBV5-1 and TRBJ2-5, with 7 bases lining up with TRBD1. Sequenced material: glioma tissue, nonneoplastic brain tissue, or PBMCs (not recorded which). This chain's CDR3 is CASSPGTAETQYF. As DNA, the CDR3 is TGCGCCAGCAGCCCTGGGACAGCAGAGACCCAGTACTTC. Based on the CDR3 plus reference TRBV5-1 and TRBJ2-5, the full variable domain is KAGVTQTPRYLIKTRGQQVTLSCSPISGHRSVSWYQQTPGQGLQFLFEYFSETQRNKGNFPGRFSGRQFSNSRSEMNVSTLELGDSALYLCASSPGTAETQYFGPGTRLLVL.